The T cell receptor beta chain described here comes from a study of blood T cell repertoires in COVID-19. Turning to the study itself: Acute and convalescent COVID-19 samples came from the United States, Italy and Spain. PBMCs, B-cell-depleted T cells, or T cells were the source of the cDNA or gDNA that made up the material.

V lost 6 bases, J lost 1 base, and 12 bases lay in between. Germline loops: CDR1 MNHEY, CDR2 SVGAGI. This CDR3 comprises 14 residues. Sequenced by immunoSEQ multiplex PCR; TCRdb stores in-frame clones only, minus some. Of under 300,000 clones in the sample, about 88% are singletons; the top ten hold around 4.6%. This sequence was found in a woman in her thirties or forties who had recovered from COVID-19. V usage is TRBV6-5 and J usage is TRBJ2-5; TRBD1 might be the D (5 bases). The sample was peripheral blood. The CDR3 DNA reads TGTGCCAGCAGGAGTGGGGCGGTCCAAGAGACCCAGTACTTC. Translated: CASRSGAVQETQYF.